Below, 16 T cell receptor beta chains from the same sample are listed, as sequenced in a study of CD4 T cell repertoires in COVID-19. Here immunoSEQ multiplex PCR was the method, and the copy in TCRdb shows in-frame clones only, minus some. This table holds 65,000 to 95,000 clones, around four fifths found once. The specimen was CD4+ T cells from peripheral blood, collected after recovery from COVID-19. The receptors shown here come from a human donor who had COVID-19.

V is TRBV25-1 and J is TRBJ1-1; D is perhaps TRBD1 (6 bases). Germline V CDR1 and CDR2: MGHDK, SYGVNS. The CDR3 has 12 amino acids. V was cut by 6 bases and J by 7 bases, with 12 bases left in between. CDR3 bases: TGTGCCAGCAGGCTACAGGGAAATGAAGCTTTCTTT. Encoded protein: CASRLQGNEAFF.

The V and J genes are TRBV2 and TRBJ1-2; 7 positions match TRBD1. In germline, CDR1 is SNHLY, CDR2 FYNNEI. The CDR3 runs 14 residues. V gave up 5 bases and J gave up 6 bases; unmatched junction bases: 9. Here the CDR3 reads CASSTGADTHGYTF. In DNA, the CDR3 is TGTGCCAGCAGTACAGGGGCCGACACTCATGGCTACACCTTC. Looking up the rest from reference TRBV2 and TRBJ1-2 gives the full variable domain: EPEVTQTPSHQVTQMGQEVILRCVPISNHLYFYWYRQILGQKVEFLVSFYNNEISEKSEIFDDQFSVERPDGSNFTLKIRSTKLEDSAMYFCASSTGADTHGYTFGSGTRLTVV.

The V call is TRBV19, the J call TRBJ1-2, with 8 bases identical to TRBD1. Germline CDR1 is LNHDA and CDR2 is SQIVND (reference sequence). V shed 8 bases, J shed 4 bases, and the junction held 12 bases outside the gene matches. This CDR3 has 15 amino acids. Here the CDR3 DNA reads TGTGCCAGTCGCGCCCCAGGGGGCGTACGCTATGGCTACACCTTC. This sequence encodes CASRAPGGVRYGYTF.

The V and J genes are TRBV7-9 and TRBJ2-2; TRBD2 might be the D (5 bases). V was pared by 3 bases and J by 3 bases, with 11 bases between. Germline CDR1 is SEHNR and CDR2 is FQNEAQ (reference sequence). CDR3 size: 15 residues. CDR3 nucleotide sequence: TGTGCCAGCAGCTTTCCCGGGATACACACCGGGGAGCTGTTTTTT. Amino acid sequence: CASSFPGIHTGELFF.

The chain joins TRBV29-1 to TRBJ2-1, with D possibly TRBD2 on 6 matching bases. V lost 6 bases and J 4 bases, leaving 13 bases between the germline ends. The CDR3 covers 13 residues. CDR1 is SQVTM and CDR2 is ANQGSEA in the germline V gene. The CDR3 coding sequence is TGCAGCGTCCCGGGACTGGGATACAATGAGCAGTTCTTC. Its protein product is CSVPGLGYNEQFF.

The chain combines TRBV10-3 with TRBJ2-2, with 8 positions matching TRBD2. Trimming at V came to 8 bases and at J to 6 bases, leaving 14 bases not matched to a gene. Germline lookup yields CDR1 ENHRY and CDR2 SYGVKD. This CDR3 contains 16 residues. CDR3 amino acids: CAIGREGLGVSGELFF. The CDR3 nucleotides are TGTGCCATCGGTCGGGAGGGCCTGGGGGTCTCCGGGGAGCTGTTTTTT.

The V and J genes are TRBV5-1 and TRBJ1-5; D unresolved. Germline V gene sequence: CDR1 SGHRS, CDR2 YFSETQ. This CDR3 spans 15 amino acids. The V end was cut by 5 bases, the J end by 0 bases, with 12 bases between. CDR3 DNA sequence: TGCGCCAGCAGTCCGGACCCTTATAGCAATCAGCCCCAGCATTTT. Translating it yields CASSPDPYSNQPQHF.

The genes are TRBV7-8 and TRBJ2-5; D is uncertain. Germline lookup yields CDR1 SGHVS and CDR2 FQNEAQ. The ends were cut back, 6 bases at V and 0 bases at J, with 11 bases in the middle. CDR3 length: 14 residues. The CDR3 here is CASSRRANQETQYF. As DNA, the CDR3 is TGTGCCAGCAGTAGACGGGCGAACCAAGAGACCCAGTACTTC.

The V and J genes are TRBV5-1 and TRBJ1-5, with D possibly matching TRBD1 (6 bases). Deletions cut 0 bases from V and 0 bases from J, with 7 bases between. The CDR3 totals 15 residues. Looked up from germline, CDR1 is SGHRS and CDR2 is YFSETQ. In nucleotides, the CDR3 is TGCGCCAGCAGCTTGGGGACAGCTAGCAATCAGCCCCAGCATTTT. Its protein is CASSLGTASNQPQHF.

The rearrangement links TRBV12-3 or TRBV12-4 to TRBJ2-7, with 7 nucleotides matching TRBD1. CDR3 length: 13 amino acids. After removal of 6 bases from V and 3 bases from J, the junction contained 5 bases not matched to a gene. The CDR3 loop reads CASRQTGVYEQYF. Here the CDR3 DNA reads TGTGCCAGCAGGCAAACAGGGGTCTACGAGCAGTACTTC.

This chain joins TRBV2 and TRBJ1-2, with D possibly matching TRBD1 (5 bases). Per germline, CDR1 SNHLY and CDR2 FYNNEI. This CDR3 is 11 amino acids long. The CDR3 spells CADEGSYGYTF. CDR3 DNA: TGTGCAGACGAGGGGTCTTATGGCTACACCTTC.

This sequence joins TRBV9 and TRBJ2-7; unclear D gene. CDR1 is SGDLS and CDR2 is YYNGEE in the germline V gene. CDR3 length equals 13 residues. V was pared by 0 bases and J by 3 bases, with 7 bases between. CDR3 sequence reads: CASSVGPDYEQYF. The CDR3 DNA reads TGTGCCAGCAGCGTAGGCCCAGACTACGAGCAGTACTTC.

This chain joins TRBV30 and TRBJ2-1; TRBD2 might be the D (7 bases). This CDR3 is built from 12 residues. The germline V and J ends were trimmed by 4 bases and 9 bases, with 13 bases remaining between them. Germline CDR1 is GTSNPN and CDR2 is SVGIG (reference sequence). CDR3 DNA sequence: TGTGCCTGGACCTTAGGGGGGGGTGAGCAGTTCTTC. Residues: CAWTLGGGEQFF. Drawing the rest from reference TRBV30 and TRBJ2-1, the complete variable domain is SQTIHQWPATLVQPVGSPLSLECTVEGTSNPNLYWYRQAAGRGLQLLFYSVGIGQISSEVPQNLSASRPQDRQFILSSKKLLLSDSGFYLCAWTLGGGEQFFGPGTRLTVL.

V gene TRBV6-5 combines with J gene TRBJ1-4; maybe TRBD1 (5 bases). The V gene lost 2 bases and the J gene lost 9 bases, with 7 bases spanning the gap. CDR1 is MNHEY and CDR2 is SVGAGI in the germline V gene. The CDR3 covers 12 residues. As DNA, the CDR3 is TGTGCCAGCAGTTACGACAGACAAAAACTGTTTTTT. Protein product: CASSYDRQKLFF.

The chain joins TRBV5-4 to TRBJ2-1, with 7 bases fitting TRBD2. The trim removed 3 bases at V and 0 bases at J, leaving 3 bases unmatched. The CDR3 length is 15 residues. Germline V gene lookup returns CDR1 SGHNT and CDR2 YYREEE (reference sequence). The CDR3: CASSWEGFSYNEQFF. The CDR3 DNA is TGTGCCAGCAGCTGGGAGGGGTTCTCCTACAATGAGCAGTTCTTC.

The chain couples TRBV4-2 to TRBJ1-2; D is uncertain. The CDR3 totals 16 residues. Germline lookup yields CDR1 LGHNA and CDR2 YNFKEQ. The V gene lost 0 bases and the J gene lost 0 bases, with 11 bases spanning the gap. In nucleotides, the CDR3 is TGTGCCAGCAGCCAAGATAGGCTACCCACTAACTATGGCTACACCTTC. Its protein product is CASSQDRLPTNYGYTF.